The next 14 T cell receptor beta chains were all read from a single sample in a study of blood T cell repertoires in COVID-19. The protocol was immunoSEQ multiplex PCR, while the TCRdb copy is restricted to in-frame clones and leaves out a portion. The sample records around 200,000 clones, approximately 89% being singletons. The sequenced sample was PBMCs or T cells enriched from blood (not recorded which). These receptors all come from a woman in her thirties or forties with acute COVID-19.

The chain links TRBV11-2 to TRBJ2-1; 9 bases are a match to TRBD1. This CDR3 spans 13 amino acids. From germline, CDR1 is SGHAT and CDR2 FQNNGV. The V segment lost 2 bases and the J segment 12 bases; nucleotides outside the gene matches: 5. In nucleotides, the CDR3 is TGTGCCAGCAGCTTAATCCGGACAGGGGTGCAGTTCTTC. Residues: CASSLIRTGVQFF.

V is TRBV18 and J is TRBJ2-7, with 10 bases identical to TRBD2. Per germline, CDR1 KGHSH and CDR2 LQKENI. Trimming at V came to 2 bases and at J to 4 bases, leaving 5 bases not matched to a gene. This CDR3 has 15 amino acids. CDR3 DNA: TGTGCCAGCTCACCATCGGGACTAGCGAAGTACGAGCAGTACTTC. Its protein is CASSPSGLAKYEQYF.

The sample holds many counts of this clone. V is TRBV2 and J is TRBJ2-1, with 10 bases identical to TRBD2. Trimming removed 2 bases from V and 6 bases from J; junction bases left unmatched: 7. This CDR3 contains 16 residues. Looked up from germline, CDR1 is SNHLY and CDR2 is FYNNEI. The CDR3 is CASSELSAGGSNEQFF. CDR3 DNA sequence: TGTGCCAGCAGTGAATTGTCAGCGGGAGGGTCCAATGAGCAGTTCTTC.

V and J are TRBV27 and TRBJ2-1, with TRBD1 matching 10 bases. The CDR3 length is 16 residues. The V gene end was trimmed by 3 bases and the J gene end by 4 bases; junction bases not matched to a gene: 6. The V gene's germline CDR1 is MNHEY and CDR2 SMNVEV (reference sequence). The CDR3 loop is CASSLGDRGNYNEQFF. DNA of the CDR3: TGTGCCAGCAGTTTGGGGGACAGGGGAAATTACAATGAGCAGTTCTTC.

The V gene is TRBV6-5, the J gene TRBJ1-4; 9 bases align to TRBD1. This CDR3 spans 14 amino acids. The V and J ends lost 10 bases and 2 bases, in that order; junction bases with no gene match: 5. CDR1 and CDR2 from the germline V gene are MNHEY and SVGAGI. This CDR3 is CATSGTGTNEKLFF. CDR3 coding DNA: TGTGCCACCAGCGGGACAGGGACTAATGAAAAACTGTTTTTT.

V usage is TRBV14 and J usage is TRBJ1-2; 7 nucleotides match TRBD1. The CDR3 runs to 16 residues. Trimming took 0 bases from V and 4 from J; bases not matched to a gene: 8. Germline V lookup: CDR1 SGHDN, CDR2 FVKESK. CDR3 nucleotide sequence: TGTGCCAGCAGCCAAGAGACAGGGCTCATGTTCTATGGCTACACCTTC. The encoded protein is CASSQETGLMFYGYTF.

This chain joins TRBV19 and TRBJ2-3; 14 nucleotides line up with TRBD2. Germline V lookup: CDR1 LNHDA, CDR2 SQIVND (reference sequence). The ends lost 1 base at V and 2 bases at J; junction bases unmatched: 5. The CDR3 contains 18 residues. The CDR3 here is CASSIGETSGGATDTQYF. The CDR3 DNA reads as TGTGCCAGTAGTATAGGGGAGACTAGCGGGGGGGCCACAGATACGCAGTATTTT. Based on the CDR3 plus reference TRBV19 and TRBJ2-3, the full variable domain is DGGITQSPKYLFRKEGQNVTLSCEQNLNHDAMYWYRQDPGQGLRLIYYSQIVNDFQKGDIAEGYSVSREKKESFPLTVTSAQKNPTAFYLCASSIGETSGGATDTQYFGPGTRLTVL.

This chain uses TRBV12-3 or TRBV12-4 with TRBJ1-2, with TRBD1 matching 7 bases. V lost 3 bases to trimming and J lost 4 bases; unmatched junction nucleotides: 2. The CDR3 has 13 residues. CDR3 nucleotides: TGTGCCAGCAGTTTCGGACAGGCCTATGGCTACACCTTC. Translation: CASSFGQAYGYTF.

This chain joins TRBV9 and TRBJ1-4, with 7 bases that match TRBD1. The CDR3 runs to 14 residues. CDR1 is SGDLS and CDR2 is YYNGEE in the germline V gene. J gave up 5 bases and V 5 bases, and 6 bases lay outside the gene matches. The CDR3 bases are TGTGCCAGCAGTTCACAGGGGCTGAATGAAAAACTGTTTTTT. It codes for CASSSQGLNEKLFF.

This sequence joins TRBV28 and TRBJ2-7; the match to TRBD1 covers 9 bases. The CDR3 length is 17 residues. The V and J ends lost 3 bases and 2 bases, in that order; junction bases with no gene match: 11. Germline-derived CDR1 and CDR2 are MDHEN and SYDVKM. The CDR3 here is CASSFQTGTGFAYEQYF. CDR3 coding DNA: TGTGCCAGCAGTTTTCAAACGGGGACAGGGTTCGCCTACGAGCAGTACTTC.

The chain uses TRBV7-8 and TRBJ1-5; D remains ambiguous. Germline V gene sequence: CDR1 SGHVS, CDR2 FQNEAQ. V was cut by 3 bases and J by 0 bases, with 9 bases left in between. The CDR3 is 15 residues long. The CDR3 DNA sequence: TGTGCCAGCAGCTTGGCGGAGTATAGCAATCAGCCCCAGCATTTT. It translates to CASSLAEYSNQPQHF.

CDR3 DNA sequence: TGTGCCAGCAGCCTTTCTAGCGGGAGACGCGAGCAGTACTTC. It encodes CASSLSSGRREQYF. The chain employs TRBV27 and TRBJ2-7, with 10 bases that match TRBD2. The CDR3 has 14 residues. V trimming: 6 bases; J trimming: 6 bases; junction bases outside the gene matches: 8. In germline, CDR1 is MNHEY, CDR2 SMNVEV (reference sequence).

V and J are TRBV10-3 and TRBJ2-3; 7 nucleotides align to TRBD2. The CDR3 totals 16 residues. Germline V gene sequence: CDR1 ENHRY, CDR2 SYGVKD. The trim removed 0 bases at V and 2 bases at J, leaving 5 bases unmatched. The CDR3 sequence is CAISESTGGYTDTQYF. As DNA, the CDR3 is TGTGCCATCAGTGAGTCGACGGGGGGTTACACAGATACGCAGTATTTT.

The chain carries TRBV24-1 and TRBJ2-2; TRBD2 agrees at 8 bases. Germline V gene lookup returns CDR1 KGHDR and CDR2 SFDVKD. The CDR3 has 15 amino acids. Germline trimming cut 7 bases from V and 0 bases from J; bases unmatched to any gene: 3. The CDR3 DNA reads TGTGCCACCAGATTAGCGGGGTCGAACACCGGGGAGCTGTTTTTT. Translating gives CATRLAGSNTGELFF.